Listed here is a single T cell receptor beta chain. Trimming took off 5 bases at V and 8 bases at J, with 12 bases between the two ends. CDR3 length equals 12 residues. CDR1 is SGHAT and CDR2 is FQNNGV in the germline V gene. Methods used by the authors: Nucleated cell counts were estimated from reference gene primer amplification. Produced via immunoSEQ multiplex PCR; TCRdb's table is partial and in-frame only. That table furnishes V, J and clone size, whereas the DNA furnished D and trimming. Of fewer than 200,000 clones detected, just over 85% appear once; the ten largest clones hold around 9%. The source of the sample is a study of blood T cell repertoires in COVID-19. About the research overall: Sources were T cells, B-cell-depleted T cells, or PBMCs; the material itself was cDNA or gDNA.

The sequence was collected from a man in his fifties with active or convalescent COVID-19. This chain uses TRBV11-2 with TRBJ1-1, with D perhaps matching TRBD1 (6 bases). Sequencing used peripheral blood. CDR3 DNA: TGTGCCAGCAGCACCCAGGACAGAGAAGCTTTCTTT. Protein product: CASSTQDREAFF. The full variable domain, rest sourced from reference TRBV11-2 and TRBJ1-1, is EAGVAQSPRYKIIEKRQSVAFWCNPISGHATLYWYQQILGQGPKLLIQFQNNGVVDDSQLPKDRFSAERLKGVDSTLKIQPAKLEDSAVYLCASSTQDREAFFGQGTRLTVV.